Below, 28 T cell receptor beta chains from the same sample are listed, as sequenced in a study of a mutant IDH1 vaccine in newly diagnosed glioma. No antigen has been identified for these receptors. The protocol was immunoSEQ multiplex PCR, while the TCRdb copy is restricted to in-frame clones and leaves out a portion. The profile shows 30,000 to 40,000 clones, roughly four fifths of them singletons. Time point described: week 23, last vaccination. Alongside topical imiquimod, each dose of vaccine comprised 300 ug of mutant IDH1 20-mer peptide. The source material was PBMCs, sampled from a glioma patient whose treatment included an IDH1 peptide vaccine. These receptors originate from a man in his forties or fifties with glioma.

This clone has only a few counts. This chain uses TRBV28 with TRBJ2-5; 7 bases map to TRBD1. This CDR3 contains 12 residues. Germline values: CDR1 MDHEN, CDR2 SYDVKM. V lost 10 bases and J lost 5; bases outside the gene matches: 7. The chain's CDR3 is CATKTGSETQYF. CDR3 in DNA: TGTGCCACAAAGACAGGGTCCGAGACCCAGTACTTC.

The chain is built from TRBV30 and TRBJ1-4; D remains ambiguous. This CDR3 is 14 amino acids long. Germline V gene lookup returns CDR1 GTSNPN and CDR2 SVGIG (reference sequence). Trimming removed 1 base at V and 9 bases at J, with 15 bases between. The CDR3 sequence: CAWSAEADLQKLFF. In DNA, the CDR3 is TGTGCCTGGAGTGCGGAGGCAGACCTACAAAAACTGTTTTTT.

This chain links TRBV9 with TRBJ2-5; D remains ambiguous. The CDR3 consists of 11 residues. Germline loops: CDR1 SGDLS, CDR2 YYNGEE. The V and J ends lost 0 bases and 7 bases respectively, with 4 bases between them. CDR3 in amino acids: CASSVGVTQYF. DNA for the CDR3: TGTGCCAGCAGCGTAGGTGTGACCCAGTACTTC.

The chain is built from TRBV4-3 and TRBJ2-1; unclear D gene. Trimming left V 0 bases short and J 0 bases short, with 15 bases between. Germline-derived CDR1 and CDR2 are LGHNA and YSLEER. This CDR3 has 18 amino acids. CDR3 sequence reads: CASSQELPTLSSYNEQFF. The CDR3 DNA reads TGCGCCAGCAGCCAAGAACTGCCGACACTTAGCTCCTACAATGAGCAGTTCTTC.

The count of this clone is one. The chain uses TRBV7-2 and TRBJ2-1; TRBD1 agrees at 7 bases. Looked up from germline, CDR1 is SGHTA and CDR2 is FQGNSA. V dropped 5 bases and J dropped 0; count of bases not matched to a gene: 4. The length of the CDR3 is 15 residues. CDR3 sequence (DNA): TGTGCCAGCAGCAACCGGGACAGCTCCTACAATGAGCAGTTCTTC. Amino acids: CASSNRDSSYNEQFF.

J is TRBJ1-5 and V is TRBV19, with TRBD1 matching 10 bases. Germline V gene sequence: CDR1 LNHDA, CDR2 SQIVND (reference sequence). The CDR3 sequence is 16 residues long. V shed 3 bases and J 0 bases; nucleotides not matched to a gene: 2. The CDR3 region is CASSIGTGDSNQPQHF. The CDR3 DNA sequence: TGTGCCAGTAGTATCGGGACAGGGGATAGCAATCAGCCCCAGCATTTT.

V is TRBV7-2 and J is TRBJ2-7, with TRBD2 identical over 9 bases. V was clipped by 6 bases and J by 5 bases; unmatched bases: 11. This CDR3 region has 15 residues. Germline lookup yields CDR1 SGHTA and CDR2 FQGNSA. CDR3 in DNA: TGTGCCAGCAGACGTATCCTAGCGGGAAGAGACGAGCAGTACTTC. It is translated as CASRRILAGRDEQYF.

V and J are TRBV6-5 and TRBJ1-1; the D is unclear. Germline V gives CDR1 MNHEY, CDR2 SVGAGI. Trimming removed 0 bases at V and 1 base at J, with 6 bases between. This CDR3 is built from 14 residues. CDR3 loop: CASSYSPGNTEAFF. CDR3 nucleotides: TGTGCCAGCAGTTACTCGCCAGGGAACACTGAAGCTTTCTTT.

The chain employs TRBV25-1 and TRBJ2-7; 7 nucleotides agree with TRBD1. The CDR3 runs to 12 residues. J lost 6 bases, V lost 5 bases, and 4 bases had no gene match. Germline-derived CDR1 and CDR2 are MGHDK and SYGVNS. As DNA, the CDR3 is TGTGCCAGCAGTCCGACAGGGCGCGAGCAGTACTTC. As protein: CASSPTGREQYF.

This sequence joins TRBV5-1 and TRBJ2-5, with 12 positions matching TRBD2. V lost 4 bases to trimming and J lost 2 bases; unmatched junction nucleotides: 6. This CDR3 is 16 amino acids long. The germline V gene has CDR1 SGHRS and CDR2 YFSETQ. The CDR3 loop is CASSTGTSGPQETQYF. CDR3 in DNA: TGCGCCAGCAGCACTGGGACTAGCGGGCCGCAAGAGACCCAGTACTTC.

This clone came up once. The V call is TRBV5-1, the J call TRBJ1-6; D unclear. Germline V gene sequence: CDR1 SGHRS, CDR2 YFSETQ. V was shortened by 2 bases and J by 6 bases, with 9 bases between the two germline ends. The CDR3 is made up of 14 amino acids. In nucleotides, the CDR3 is TGCGCCAGCAGCTTCGACATCTTTAATTCACCCCTCCACTTT. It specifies CASSFDIFNSPLHF.

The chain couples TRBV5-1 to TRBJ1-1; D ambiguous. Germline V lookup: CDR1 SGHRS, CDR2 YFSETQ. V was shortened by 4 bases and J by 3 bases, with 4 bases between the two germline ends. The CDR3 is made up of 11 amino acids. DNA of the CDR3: TGCGCCAGCAGCGTGGACACTGAAGCTTTCTTT. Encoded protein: CASSVDTEAFF.

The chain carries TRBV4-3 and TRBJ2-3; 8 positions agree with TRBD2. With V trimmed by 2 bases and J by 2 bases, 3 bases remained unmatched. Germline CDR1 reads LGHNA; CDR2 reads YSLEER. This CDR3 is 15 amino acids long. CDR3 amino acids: CASSQTSGLTDTQYF. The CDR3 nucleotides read TGCGCCAGCAGCCAAACTAGCGGCCTCACAGATACGCAGTATTTT.

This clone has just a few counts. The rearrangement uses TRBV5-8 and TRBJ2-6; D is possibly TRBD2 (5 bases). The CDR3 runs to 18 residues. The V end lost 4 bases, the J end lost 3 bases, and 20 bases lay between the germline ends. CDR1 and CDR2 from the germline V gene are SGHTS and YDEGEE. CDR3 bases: TGTGCCAGCAGCCTCCCCGGACTGGGAAGAGATGGGGCCAACGTCCTGACTTTC. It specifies CASSLPGLGRDGANVLTF. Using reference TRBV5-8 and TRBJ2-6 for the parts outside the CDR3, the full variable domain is EAGVTQSPTHLIKTRGQQATLRCSPISGHTSVYWYQQALGLGLQFLLWYDEGEERNRGNFPPRFSGRQFPNYSSELNVNALELEDSALYLCASSLPGLGRDGANVLTFGAGSRLTVL.

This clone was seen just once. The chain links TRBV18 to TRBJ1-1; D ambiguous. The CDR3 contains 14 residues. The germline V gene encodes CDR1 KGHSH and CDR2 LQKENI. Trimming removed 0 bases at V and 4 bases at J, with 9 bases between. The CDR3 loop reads CASSPPIPSTEAFF. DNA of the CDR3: TGTGCCAGCTCACCACCGATACCGAGCACTGAAGCTTTCTTT.

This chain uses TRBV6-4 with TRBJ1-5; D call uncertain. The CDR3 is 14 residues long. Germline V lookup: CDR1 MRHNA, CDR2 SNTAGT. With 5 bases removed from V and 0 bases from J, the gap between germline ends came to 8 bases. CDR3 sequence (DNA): TGTGCCAGCAGTCAAGATGATAGCAATCAGCCCCAGCATTTT. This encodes CASSQDDSNQPQHF.

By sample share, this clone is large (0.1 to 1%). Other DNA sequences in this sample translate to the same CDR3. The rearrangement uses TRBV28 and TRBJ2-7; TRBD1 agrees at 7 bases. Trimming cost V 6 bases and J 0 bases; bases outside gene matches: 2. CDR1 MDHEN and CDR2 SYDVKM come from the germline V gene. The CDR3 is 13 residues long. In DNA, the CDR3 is TGTGCCAGCAGGGGACAGTCCTCCTACGAGCAGTACTTC. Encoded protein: CASRGQSSYEQYF.

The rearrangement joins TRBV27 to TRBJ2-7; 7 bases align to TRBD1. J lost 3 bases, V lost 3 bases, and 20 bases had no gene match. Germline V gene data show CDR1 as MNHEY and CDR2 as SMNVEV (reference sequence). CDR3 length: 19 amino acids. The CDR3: CASSFRQNRGSLNYYEQYF. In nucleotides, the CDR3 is TGTGCCAGCAGTTTCCGCCAAAACAGGGGAAGTTTAAACTACTACGAGCAGTACTTC.

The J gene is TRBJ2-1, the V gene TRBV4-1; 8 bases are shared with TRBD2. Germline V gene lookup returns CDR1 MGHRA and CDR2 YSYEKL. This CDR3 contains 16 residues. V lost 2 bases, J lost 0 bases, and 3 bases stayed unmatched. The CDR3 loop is CASSQRGTSSYNEQFF. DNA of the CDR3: TGCGCCAGCAGCCAACGGGGGACTAGCTCCTACAATGAGCAGTTCTTC.

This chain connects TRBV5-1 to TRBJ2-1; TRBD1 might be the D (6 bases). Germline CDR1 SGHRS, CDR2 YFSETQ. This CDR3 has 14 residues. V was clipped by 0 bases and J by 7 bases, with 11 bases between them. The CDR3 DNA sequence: TGCGCCAGCAGCTTGGGAGGACAGTCGAATGAGCAGTTCTTC. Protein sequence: CASSLGGQSNEQFF.

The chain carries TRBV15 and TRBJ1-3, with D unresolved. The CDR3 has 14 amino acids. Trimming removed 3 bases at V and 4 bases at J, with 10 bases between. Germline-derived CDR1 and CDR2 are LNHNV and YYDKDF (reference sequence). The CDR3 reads CATSSPGRGNTIYF. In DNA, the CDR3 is TGTGCCACCAGCAGCCCAGGCCGCGGAAACACCATATATTTT.

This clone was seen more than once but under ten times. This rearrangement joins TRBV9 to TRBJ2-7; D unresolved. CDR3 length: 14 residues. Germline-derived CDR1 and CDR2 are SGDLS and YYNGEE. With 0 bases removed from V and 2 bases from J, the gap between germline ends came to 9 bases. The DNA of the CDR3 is TGTGCCAGCAGCGTAGACGGAGAACCCTACGAGCAGTACTTC. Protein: CASSVDGEPYEQYF.

The CDR3, as DNA: TGTGCCAGCAGCTTAAACAGGAGAGTTACGCAGTATTTT. Protein product: CASSLNRRVTQYF. The chain links TRBV5-6 to TRBJ2-3; a possible D gene is TRBD1 (5 bases). V gave up 2 bases and J gave up 8 bases, with 12 bases separating them. Germline CDR1 is SGHDT and CDR2 is YYEEEE. CDR3 length equals 13 residues.

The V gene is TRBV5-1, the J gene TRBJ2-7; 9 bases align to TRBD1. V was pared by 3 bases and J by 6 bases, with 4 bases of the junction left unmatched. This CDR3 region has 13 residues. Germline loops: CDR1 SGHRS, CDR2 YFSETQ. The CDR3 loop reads CASSSDRGGEQYF. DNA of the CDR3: TGCGCCAGCAGCTCAGACAGGGGGGGCGAGCAGTACTTC.

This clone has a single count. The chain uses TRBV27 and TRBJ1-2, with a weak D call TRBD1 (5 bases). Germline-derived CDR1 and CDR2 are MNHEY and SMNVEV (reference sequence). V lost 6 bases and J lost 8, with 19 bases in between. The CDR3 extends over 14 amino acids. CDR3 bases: TGTGCCAGCAGCTTTGGGAGACTAGGGGAAGGCTACACCTTC. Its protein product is CASSFGRLGEGYTF.

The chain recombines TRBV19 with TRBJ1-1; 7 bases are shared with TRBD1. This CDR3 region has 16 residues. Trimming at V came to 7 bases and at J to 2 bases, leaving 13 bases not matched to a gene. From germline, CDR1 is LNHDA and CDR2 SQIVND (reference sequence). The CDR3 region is CASKGTIGTVNTEAFF. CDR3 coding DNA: TGTGCCAGTAAGGGTACTATTGGGACAGTTAACACTGAAGCTTTCTTT.

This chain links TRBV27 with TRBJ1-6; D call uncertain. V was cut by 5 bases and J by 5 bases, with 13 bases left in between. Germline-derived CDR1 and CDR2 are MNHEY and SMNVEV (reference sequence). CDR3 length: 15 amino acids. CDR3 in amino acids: CASSPNMGDNSPLHF. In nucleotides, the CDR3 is TGTGCCAGCAGTCCAAACATGGGAGATAATTCACCCCTCCACTTT.

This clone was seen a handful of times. The CDR3 sequence: CASREGLATGYEQYF. The CDR3 nucleotides read TGCGCCAGCAGGGAAGGACTAGCTACGGGCTACGAGCAGTACTTC. This chain uses TRBV10-2 with TRBJ2-7; 8 bases are shared with TRBD2. CDR3 size: 15 residues. J lost 3 bases, V lost 6 bases, and 10 bases had no gene match. Germline CDR1 is WSHSY and CDR2 is SAAADI.